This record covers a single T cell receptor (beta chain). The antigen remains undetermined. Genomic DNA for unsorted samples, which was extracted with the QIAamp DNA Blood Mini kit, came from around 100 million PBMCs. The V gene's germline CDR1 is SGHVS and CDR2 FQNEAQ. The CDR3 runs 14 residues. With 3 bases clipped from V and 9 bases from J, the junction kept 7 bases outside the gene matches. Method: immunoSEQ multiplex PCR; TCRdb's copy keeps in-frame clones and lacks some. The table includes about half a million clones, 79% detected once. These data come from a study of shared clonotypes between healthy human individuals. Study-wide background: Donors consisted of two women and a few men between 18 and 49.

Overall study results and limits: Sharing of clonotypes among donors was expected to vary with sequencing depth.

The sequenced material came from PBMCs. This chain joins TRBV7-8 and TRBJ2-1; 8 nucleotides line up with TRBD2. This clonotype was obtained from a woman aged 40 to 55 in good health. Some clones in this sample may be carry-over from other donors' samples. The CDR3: CASSFSGTLGEQFF. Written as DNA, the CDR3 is TGTGCCAGCAGCTTTAGCGGGACCCTCGGTGAGCAGTTCTTC.